The 21 T cell receptor beta chains below all came from one sample that was sequenced in a study of CD8 T cells in ankylosing spondylitis. TCRdb itself ran the 5' RACE reads through MiXCR, one entry per CDR3 protein. This table holds approximately 42,000 distinct CDR3 sequences, about 4% found once. Material for sequencing was blood, either unsorted or a sorted T cell fraction (not recorded which). The receptors originated from a female donor with ankylosing spondylitis or in good health (not recorded which).

This clonotype has a count of ten or more. The gene calls are TRBV9 and TRBJ2-1, with a weak D call TRBD2 (6 bases). Trimming took off 0 bases at V and 5 bases at J, with 9 bases between the two ends. The CDR3 totals 14 residues. The germline CDR1 and CDR2 sequences are SGDLS and YYNGEE. The CDR3 protein is CASSVVGGDNEQFF. DNA for the CDR3: TGTGCCAGCAGCGTAGTCGGCGGGGACAATGAGCAGTTCTTC.

Many counts were recorded for this clonotype. The rearrangement uses TRBV9 and TRBJ1-2; TRBD1 matches 8 bases. V lost 7 bases and J lost 4; bases outside the gene matches: 0. The CDR3 is made up of 11 amino acids. Germline CDR1 is SGDLS and CDR2 is YYNGEE. The CDR3 DNA reads as TGTGCCAGCGACAGGGGCTATGGCTACACCTTC. This codes for CASDRGYGYTF.

In this sample, this clonotype turned up a few times. The J gene is TRBJ1-1, the V gene TRBV9; D is ambiguous. V was pared by 3 bases and J by 6 bases, with 24 bases between. In germline, CDR1 is SGDLS, CDR2 YYNGEE. The CDR3 has 17 residues. CDR3 in amino acids: CASSGPLGELSRAEAFF. Here the CDR3 DNA reads TGTGCCAGCAGCGGCCCCCTTGGGGAGTTGAGTAGGGCTGAAGCTTTCTTT.

The V and J genes are TRBV9 and TRBJ2-7; no firm D call. Trimming cost V 3 bases and J 3 bases, with 4 bases left between them. Germline V gene sequence: CDR1 SGDLS, CDR2 YYNGEE. CDR3 length: 11 residues. The CDR3 region is CASSDLYEQYF. The CDR3 DNA reads TGTGCCAGCAGCGACCTCTACGAGCAGTACTTC.

This clonotype was observed a few times. CDR3 bases: TGTGCCTCAGGCACAGATACGCAGTATTTT. This sequence encodes CASGTDTQYF. The chain links TRBV9 to TRBJ2-3; the D is unclear. V lost 10 bases, J lost 1 base, and 4 bases lay in between. This CDR3 region has 10 residues. Germline lookup yields CDR1 SGDLS and CDR2 YYNGEE.

As for this clonotype: An end of the junction does not agree with germline; a read error may underlie this. The chain links TRBV9 to TRBJ2-1; D is unresolved. Germline CDR1 SGDLS, CDR2 YYNGEE. This CDR3 contains 13 residues. CDR3 sequence reads: CASSVAEKNGQFF. Written as DNA, the CDR3 is TGTGCCAGCAGCGTAGCTGAGAAGAATGGGCAGTTCTTC.

This clonotype was detected ten times or more. The J gene is TRBJ1-1, the V gene TRBV9; 12 bases align to TRBD1. After removal of 3 bases from V and 0 bases from J, the junction contained 6 bases not matched to a gene. Germline CDR1 is SGDLS and CDR2 is YYNGEE. The CDR3 has 17 residues. CDR3 coding DNA: TGTGCCAGCAGCGGAGGGACAGGGGGCGCGATGAACACTGAAGCTTTCTTT. Translating gives CASSGGTGGAMNTEAFF.

This clonotype was counted at least ten times. Since no conserved phenylalanine or tryptophan closes the CDR3, a read error is the likely cause. The DNA is left out, because the CDR3 cannot be placed on it with certainty; the CDR3 is given as TCRdb lists it. The chain combines TRBV1 with TRBJ2-5; TRBD2 is the table's D call and was not checked against the DNA. TRBV1 is designated a pseudogene. The CDR3 is 12 amino acids in total, end residues counted. The CDR3 reads CTSSQDVTAIHP.

This clonotype came up many times. The chain has TRBV9 and TRBJ1-2; D is possibly TRBD1 (5 bases). Trimming shortened V by 0 bases and J by 2 bases, and 8 bases separated the two germline ends. This CDR3 has 14 amino acids. The germline V gene has CDR1 SGDLS and CDR2 YYNGEE. CDR3 protein: CASSVDGGNYGYTF. The CDR3 region has the DNA TGTGCCAGCAGCGTAGACGGGGGGAACTATGGCTACACCTTC.

This clonotype was counted at least ten times. The V call is TRBV9, the J call TRBJ2-3; TRBD2 matches 10 bases. Trimming cost V 0 bases and J 5 bases; bases outside gene matches: 3. This CDR3 spans 15 amino acids. Germline lookup yields CDR1 SGDLS and CDR2 YYNGEE. The CDR3: CASSVGAGGEDTQYF. In nucleotides, the CDR3 is TGTGCCAGCAGCGTAGGAGCGGGGGGGGAAGATACGCAGTATTTT.

This clonotype was detected many times. The chain couples TRBV24-1 to TRBJ2-7; 15 bases match TRBD2. Trimming cost V 0 bases and J 4 bases; bases outside gene matches: 3. Germline values: CDR1 KGHDR, CDR2 SFDVKD. There are 17 residues in the CDR3. CDR3 sequence reads: CATSDLSGLAGGYEQYF. The CDR3 DNA is TGTGCCACCAGTGATTTGTCCGGACTAGCGGGGGGGTACGAGCAGTACTTC.

At least ten counts were recorded for this clonotype. This chain uses TRBV9 with TRBJ1-1; D not resolved. CDR1 SGDLS and CDR2 YYNGEE come from the germline V gene. This CDR3 contains 15 residues. The ends were cut back, 3 bases at V and 2 bases at J, with 14 bases in the middle. This chain's CDR3 is CASSGVSMGNTEAFF. CDR3 bases: TGTGCCAGCAGCGGAGTAAGCATGGGAAACACTGAAGCTTTCTTT. The variable domain in full, completed from reference TRBV9 and TRBJ1-1, reads DSGVTQTPKHLITATGQRVTLRCSPRSGDLSVYWYQQSLDQGLQFLIQYYNGEERAKGNILERFSAQQFPDLHSELNLSSLELGDSALYFCASSGVSMGNTEAFFGQGTRLTVV.

This clonotype was picked up one time. This sequence joins TRBV9 and TRBJ2-3; 8 bases are shared with TRBD2. V was pared by 0 bases and J by 2 bases, with 8 bases of the junction left unmatched. Per germline, CDR1 SGDLS and CDR2 YYNGEE. The CDR3 length is 17 residues. Here the CDR3 reads CASSVAPRLANTDTQYF. CDR3 bases: TGTGCCAGCAGCGTAGCTCCCAGACTAGCGAACACAGATACGCAGTATTTT.

This clonotype was detected ten times or more. This chain connects TRBV9 to TRBJ1-1; D gene ambiguous. Germline V gene lookup returns CDR1 SGDLS and CDR2 YYNGEE. V was trimmed by 3 bases and J by 0 bases, leaving 9 bases between them. The CDR3 consists of 14 residues. CDR3 in amino acids: CASSGSQMNTEAFF. In DNA, the CDR3 is TGTGCCAGCAGCGGGAGTCAGATGAACACTGAAGCTTTCTTT.

This clonotype was observed at least ten times. The chain carries TRBV9 and TRBJ2-3, with D unclear. From germline, CDR1 is SGDLS and CDR2 YYNGEE. The V gene lost 3 bases and the J gene lost 0 bases, with 14 bases spanning the gap. This CDR3 is built from 16 residues. CDR3 sequence reads: CASSAQGIPSTDTQYF. The CDR3 nucleotides read TGTGCCAGCAGCGCCCAAGGAATTCCCAGCACAGATACGCAGTATTTT.

This clonotype occurred many times. The chain uses TRBV9 and TRBJ2-5, with 10 bases lining up with TRBD2. V lost 4 bases, J lost 4 bases, and 22 bases stayed unmatched. Germline lookup yields CDR1 SGDLS and CDR2 YYNGEE. This CDR3 has 20 residues. CDR3 in DNA: TGTGCCAGCAGCCCGAGAGGGGGGACTAGCGACCCGATTCTTAGAGAGACCCAGTACTTC. Its translation: CASSPRGGTSDPILRETQYF.

This clonotype was found many times. The chain couples TRBV9 to TRBJ1-1; D unclear. The CDR3 totals 15 residues. With 1 base removed from V and 0 bases from J, the gap between germline ends came to 10 bases. Germline-derived CDR1 and CDR2 are SGDLS and YYNGEE. CDR3: CASSVLDTMNTEAFF. The CDR3 DNA is TGTGCCAGCAGCGTACTAGACACCATGAACACTGAAGCTTTCTTT.

This clonotype was recorded many times. This rearrangement joins TRBV9 to TRBJ2-5, with TRBD1 as a possible D gene (7 bases). The CDR3 totals 14 residues. Trimming removed 3 bases at V and 7 bases at J, with 16 bases between. The germline gives CDR1 SGDLS, CDR2 YYNGEE. The CDR3 sequence is CASSGGTAAGTQYF. The CDR3 DNA follows: TGTGCCAGCAGCGGCGGGACAGCCGCCGGGACCCAGTACTTC.

This clonotype was seen ten or more times. The chain employs TRBV9 and TRBJ2-1, with D uncertain. Per the germline V gene, CDR1 is SGDLS and CDR2 is YYNGEE. The CDR3 totals 12 residues. Trimming shortened V by 0 bases and J by 6 bases, and 4 bases separated the two germline ends. As DNA, the CDR3 is TGTGCCAGCAGCGTAGGTTTCAATGAGCAGTTCTTC. Protein product: CASSVGFNEQFF.

This clonotype came up many times. V is TRBV9 and J is TRBJ2-3; 9 bases match TRBD2. The CDR3 is 14 residues long. Unmatched junction bases numbered 1, after V lost 2 bases and J lost 3 bases. Germline loops: CDR1 SGDLS, CDR2 YYNGEE. Written as DNA, the CDR3 is TGTGCCAGCAGCGTTGGACTAGCGACAGATACGCAGTATTTT. Translating gives CASSVGLATDTQYF. Based on the CDR3 plus reference TRBV9 and TRBJ2-3, the full variable domain is DSGVTQTPKHLITATGQRVTLRCSPRSGDLSVYWYQQSLDQGLQFLIQYYNGEERAKGNILERFSAQQFPDLHSELNLSSLELGDSALYFCASSVGLATDTQYFGPGTRLTVL.

In this sample, this clonotype turned up many times. Written as DNA, the CDR3 is TGTGCCAGCAGCGTAGTGGGGCGGGGGGGCCAGGATGAGCAGTTCTTC. Protein product: CASSVVGRGGQDEQFF. The rearrangement links TRBV9 to TRBJ2-1; 9 positions agree with TRBD2. V dropped 0 bases and J dropped 8; count of bases not matched to a gene: 9. The CDR3 loop spans 16 amino acids. The germline V gene encodes CDR1 SGDLS and CDR2 YYNGEE.